A single sample is the source of the 24 T cell receptor beta chains below, sequenced in a study of T cell responses to AZD1222 COVID-19 vaccine. This table comes from immunoSEQ multiplex PCR, and its TCRdb copy is limited to in-frame clones, with some not included. The sample yields some 180,000 clones, roughly 92% seen once. The sequencing here drew on peripheral blood, taken on day 0 of AZD1222 vaccination. The source of these receptors is an adult in good health.

The V call is TRBV19, the J call TRBJ1-5; the match to TRBD1 covers 7 bases. V was clipped by 5 bases and J by 0 bases; unmatched bases: 7. This CDR3 region has 16 residues. Germline loops: CDR1 LNHDA, CDR2 SQIVND (reference sequence). The CDR3 protein is CASSPRTGVSNQPQHF. The CDR3 DNA reads as TGTGCCAGTAGTCCGAGGACAGGCGTTAGCAATCAGCCCCAGCATTTT.

As for this clone: At the DNA level, this CDR3 is encoded by other sequences in the same sample as well. The chain links TRBV18 to TRBJ1-1; D not resolved. V lost 3 bases to trimming and J lost 1 base, with 6 bases between them. The CDR3 runs 13 residues. CDR1 is KGHSH, CDR2 LQKENI, per germline. CDR3 sequence reads: CASSPGENTEAFF. DNA of the CDR3: TGTGCCAGCTCACCGGGTGAGAACACTGAAGCTTTCTTT.

The V gene is TRBV5-4, the J gene TRBJ1-4; the D is unclear. This CDR3 is built from 14 residues. Germline CDR1 SGHNT, CDR2 YYREEE (reference sequence). Trimming left V 4 bases short and J 3 bases short, with 10 bases between. CDR3 bases: TGTGCCAGCAGCCCTGATTCGGCTAATGAAAAACTGTTTTTT. This encodes CASSPDSANEKLFF.

The rearrangement links TRBV27 to TRBJ1-6; 9 positions match TRBD1. CDR1 and CDR2 from the germline V gene are MNHEY and SMNVEV (reference sequence). V shed 6 bases, J shed 9 bases, and the junction held 12 bases outside the gene matches. This CDR3 comprises 16 residues. This chain's CDR3 is CASSRTGQGLGSPLHF. Written as DNA, the CDR3 is TGTGCCAGCAGCCGTACCGGACAGGGGTTGGGTTCACCCCTCCACTTT.

This CDR3 reads CASTAGYSGANVLTF. The CDR3 region has the DNA TGTGCCAGTACCGCGGGGTACTCTGGGGCCAACGTCCTGACTTTC. The rearrangement uses TRBV19 and TRBJ2-6; a weak D match, TRBD2 (6 bases). The CDR3 totals 15 residues. Germline CDR1 is LNHDA and CDR2 is SQIVND (reference sequence). The V end lost 7 bases, the J end lost 0 bases, and 10 bases lay between the germline ends.

The chain uses TRBV6-2 or TRBV6-3 and TRBJ2-4; weak D call: TRBD2 (6 bases). Trimming removed 1 base at V and 3 bases at J, with 7 bases between. The CDR3 is made up of 14 amino acids. Germline V gives CDR1 MNHEY, CDR2 SVGEGT. As DNA, the CDR3 is TGTGCCAGCAGTTACTGGCGGGGCAAAAACATTCAGTACTTC. It codes for CASSYWRGKNIQYF.

V and J are TRBV3-1 (or the pseudogene TRBV3-2) and TRBJ1-1; no clear D gene. Trimming took 1 base from V and 8 from J, leaving 11 bases between them. The CDR3 is made up of 13 amino acids. Germline loops: CDR1 LGHDT, CDR2 YNNKEL (reference sequence). The CDR3 DNA follows: TGTGCCAGCAGCCAAGGTCTAGGCCCAGAAGCTTTCTTT. It specifies CASSQGLGPEAFF.

The genes are TRBV5-1 and TRBJ2-2; D gene uncertain. CDR1 and CDR2 (germline): SGHRS, YFSETQ. V lost 0 bases, J lost 7 bases, and 10 bases lay in between. The CDR3 spans 14 residues. CDR3 region: CASSLEASGGELFF. The CDR3, as DNA: TGCGCCAGCAGCTTGGAGGCGTCGGGCGGGGAGCTGTTTTTT.

Turning to this clone: The same CDR3 can be traced to other DNA sequences in this sample. V and J are TRBV6-1 and TRBJ1-1; D not resolved. Trimming pared 3 bases from V and 1 base from J, leaving 6 bases between. The CDR3 sequence is 13 residues long. Germline CDR1 reads MNHNS; CDR2 reads SASEGT. CDR3 sequence: CASSDPGNTEAFF. For the CDR3, the DNA is TGTGCCAGCAGTGACCCAGGGAACACTGAAGCTTTCTTT.

This chain uses TRBV27 with TRBJ1-2; 7 bases match TRBD1. Trimming cost V 8 bases and J 3 bases; bases outside gene matches: 6. The CDR3 runs to 13 residues. The V gene's germline CDR1 is MNHEY and CDR2 SMNVEV (reference sequence). The CDR3 DNA is TGTGCCAGCGGGGACAGACCCTACTATGGCTACACCTTC. It codes for CASGDRPYYGYTF.

The chain couples TRBV7-2 to TRBJ2-2; possibly TRBD1 for D (6 bases). The CDR3 has 13 amino acids. Trimming removed 6 bases from V and 4 bases from J, with 9 bases in between. Germline-derived CDR1 and CDR2 are SGHTA and FQGNSA. This CDR3 reads CASRTGPTGELFF. The CDR3 nucleotides read TGTGCCAGCAGGACAGGTCCCACCGGGGAGCTGTTTTTT. Full variable domain (outside the CDR3, taken from reference TRBV7-2 and TRBJ2-2): GAGVSQSPSNKVTEKGKDVELRCDPISGHTALYWYRQSLGQGLEFLIYFQGNSAPDKSGLPSDRFSAERTGGSVSTLTIQRTQQEDSAVYLCASRTGPTGELFFGEGSRLTVL.

The V call is TRBV25-1, the J call TRBJ1-1; D call uncertain. This CDR3 comprises 13 residues. Germline V CDR1 and CDR2: MGHDK, SYGVNS. V shed 5 bases and J shed 1 base, with 8 bases lying between them. CDR3 coding DNA: TGTGCCAGCAGTTTGATCGGGAACACTGAAGCTTTCTTT. Translation: CASSLIGNTEAFF.

The chain carries TRBV10-1 and TRBJ2-1, with 7 bases matching TRBD1. Trimming took 0 bases from V and 10 from J; bases not matched to a gene: 9. The CDR3 covers 15 residues. From germline, CDR1 is WNHNN and CDR2 SYGVQD (reference sequence). CDR3: CASSESGTAQREQFF. The CDR3 DNA reads as TGCGCCAGCAGTGAGTCAGGGACAGCCCAAAGGGAGCAGTTCTTC.

The J gene is TRBJ2-3, the V gene TRBV6-2 or TRBV6-3; TRBD1 aligns across 9 bases. Per the germline V gene, CDR1 is MNHEY and CDR2 is SVGEGT. With 0 bases clipped from V and 0 bases from J, the junction kept 13 bases outside the gene matches. The CDR3 contains 20 residues. CDR3 nucleotides: TGTGCCAGCAGTTACTCGAGTACGGGACAGGGCAAGCTTAGCACAGATACGCAGTATTTT. As protein: CASSYSSTGQGKLSTDTQYF.

The rearrangement uses TRBV19 and TRBJ2-5; 13 bases fit TRBD2. The germline gives CDR1 LNHDA, CDR2 SQIVND (reference sequence). The CDR3 is 16 amino acids. V lost 5 bases, J lost 2 bases, and 5 bases stayed unmatched. CDR3: CASSPPGLAGQETQYF. For the CDR3, the DNA is TGTGCCAGTAGTCCTCCGGGACTAGCGGGGCAAGAGACCCAGTACTTC.

The chain couples TRBV18 to TRBJ2-5; 9 nucleotides align to TRBD2. In germline, CDR1 is KGHSH, CDR2 LQKENI. The CDR3 consists of 16 residues. J gave up 2 bases and V 5 bases, and 9 bases lay outside the gene matches. The DNA for the CDR3 is TGTGCCAGCTCATCAATTAGGAGCGGGGGGCAAGAGACCCAGTACTTC. Its translation: CASSSIRSGGQETQYF.

The rearrangement uses TRBV15 and TRBJ1-1, with D unresolved. The V gene lost 0 bases and the J gene lost 0 bases, with 8 bases spanning the gap. Germline V gene sequence: CDR1 LNHNV, CDR2 YYDKDF (reference sequence). This CDR3 is built from 15 residues. CDR3: CATSRDPQMNTEAFF. The DNA of the CDR3 is TGTGCCACCAGCAGAGATCCGCAAATGAACACTGAAGCTTTCTTT.

This clone was observed a handful of times. This chain connects TRBV4-1 to TRBJ2-7; 8 nucleotides align to TRBD2. This CDR3 has 14 amino acids. Germline CDR1 MGHRA, CDR2 YSYEKL. The V gene end was trimmed by 1 base and the J gene end by 2 bases; junction bases not matched to a gene: 1. CDR3 DNA: TGCGCCAGCAGCCAAGCCGGGGGGGCCTACGAGCAGTACTTC. Translating gives CASSQAGGAYEQYF.

Points on this clone: The germline gene is not matched at one end of the junction; a read error may be the cause. The rearrangement links TRBV6-5 to TRBJ1-1; unclear D gene. Per the germline V gene, CDR1 is MNHEY and CDR2 is SVGAGI. CDR3 length: 12 amino acids. DNA for the CDR3: TGTGTCAGCATGGTGGGGAACACTGAAGCTTTCTTT. It translates to CVSMVGNTEAFF.

The chain is built from TRBV2 and TRBJ2-3; D not certain. V lost 8 bases to trimming and J lost 6 bases, with 6 bases between them. Germline V gene data show CDR1 as SNHLY and CDR2 as FYNNEI. The CDR3 consists of 10 residues. This chain's CDR3 is CASSWDTQYF. The CDR3 DNA is TGTGCCAGCTCGTGGGATACGCAGTATTTT. The complete variable domain, with remaining parts taken from reference TRBV2 and TRBJ2-3, reads EPEVTQTPSHQVTQMGQEVILRCVPISNHLYFYWYRQILGQKVEFLVSFYNNEISEKSEIFDDQFSVERPDGSNFTLKIRSTKLEDSAMYFCASSWDTQYFGPGTRLTVL.

This clone has just one count. The chain recombines TRBV6-5 with TRBJ1-1, with 7 bases aligning to TRBD1. CDR1 MNHEY and CDR2 SVGAGI come from the germline V gene. The CDR3 runs to 14 residues. The V segment lost 5 bases and the J segment 1 base; nucleotides outside the gene matches: 4. This CDR3 is CASSSQGGNTEAFF. The DNA for the CDR3 is TGTGCCAGCAGTAGCCAGGGGGGGAACACTGAAGCTTTCTTT.

The chain uses TRBV5-1 and TRBJ1-2; no clear D gene. Germline assignment: CDR1 SGHRS and CDR2 YFSETQ. This CDR3 is built from 12 residues. Trimming shortened V by 4 bases and J by 2 bases, and 6 bases separated the two germline ends. The CDR3 DNA follows: TGCGCCAGCAGCCACGAAAACTATGGCTACACCTTC. This sequence encodes CASSHENYGYTF.

The CDR3 loop is CASSPGVENTEAFF. In DNA, the CDR3 is TGTGCCAGCAGCCCAGGGGTCGAGAACACTGAAGCTTTCTTT. The chain carries TRBV5-4 and TRBJ1-1; D perhaps matches TRBD1 (6 bases). Germline lookup yields CDR1 SGHNT and CDR2 YYREEE (reference sequence). This CDR3 is 14 amino acids long. V lost 4 bases, J lost 1 base, and 11 bases lay in between.

The V gene is TRBV6-6, the J gene TRBJ1-1; D might be TRBD1 (6 bases). V dropped 6 bases and J dropped 7 bases, with 15 bases sitting between them. The germline V gene has CDR1 MNHNY and CDR2 SVGAGI (reference sequence). The CDR3 covers 13 residues. The CDR3 sequence is CASRASGELEAFF. The CDR3, as DNA: TGTGCCAGCAGGGCTTCAGGGGAACTTGAAGCTTTCTTT.